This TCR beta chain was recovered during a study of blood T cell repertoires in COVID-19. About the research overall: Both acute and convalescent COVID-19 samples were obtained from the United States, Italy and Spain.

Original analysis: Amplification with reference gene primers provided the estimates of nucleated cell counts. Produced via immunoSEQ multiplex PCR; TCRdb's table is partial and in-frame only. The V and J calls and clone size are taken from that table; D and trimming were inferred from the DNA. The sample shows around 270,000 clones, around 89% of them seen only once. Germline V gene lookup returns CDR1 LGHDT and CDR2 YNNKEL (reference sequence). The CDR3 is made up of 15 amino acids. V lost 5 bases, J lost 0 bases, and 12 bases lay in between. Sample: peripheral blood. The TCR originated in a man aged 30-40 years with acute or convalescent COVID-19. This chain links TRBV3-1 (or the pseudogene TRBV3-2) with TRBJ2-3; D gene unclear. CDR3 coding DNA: TGTGCCAGCAGCTACCGGGTCTCAAGCACAGATACGCAGTATTTT. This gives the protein CASSYRVSSTDTQYF.